This TCR beta chain was profiled in a study of T cells in Graves' hyperthyroidism and ophthalmopathy. The investigators amplified TCR beta CDR3 regions from RNA transcripts. HTBI primers were used for first-round RT-PCR of the TCR CDR3. TCRdb analysed the multiplex PCR reads with MiXCR anew, one entry per CDR3 protein. The table lists some 460,000 distinct CDR3 sequences, more than 15% of them singletons, with around 7.3% in the top ten. This clonotype was found a few times. Newly diagnosed hyperthyroidism patients aged 18 to 65 years had disease lasting under 2 months. Exclusion of a patient resulted from uncontrolled infection, other autoimmune disease, pregnancy or lactation. Germline V lookup: CDR1 DFQATT, CDR2 SNEGSKA (reference sequence). V shed 6 bases and J 3 bases; nucleotides not matched to a gene: 10. The CDR3 has 15 residues.

Sequencing was carried out using blood. The sequence was obtained from a woman between 18 and 29 years old with Graves' hyperthyroidism. The V and J genes are TRBV20-1 and TRBJ2-3; 9 bases fit TRBD2. The chain's CDR3 is CSATGGGASTDTQYF. In DNA, the CDR3 is TGCAGTGCGACCGGCGGGGGGGCCTCGACAGATACGCAGTATTTT.